This TCR beta chain was recorded in a study of cytomegalovirus exposure and HLA in healthy donors. Findings of the study overall: Follow-up analysis found HLA locus-dependent TCR association rates, highest for DRB1 and lowest for HLA-C. An assumption of roughly uniform sequencing depth across donors underlay the presence/absence analyses. Confirmation in vitro established that a few CMV-associated chains were specific for CMV antigens. 150 or so TCR beta chains were listed as cytomegalovirus-associated.

This CDR3 comprises 15 residues. Germline loops: CDR1 SGHRS, CDR2 YFSETQ. Trimming removed 0 bases at V and 6 bases at J, with 12 bases between. This clone has a single count. What it binds is not known. PCR involved 60 Vbeta and 13 Jbeta primers. Here immunoSEQ multiplex PCR was the method, and the copy in TCRdb shows in-frame clones only, minus some. The data show more than 100,000 clones, about 86% seen once. This TCR derives from a woman aged 25 to 39 in good health and CMV-seronegative. The chain couples TRBV5-1 to TRBJ2-2; D possibly corresponds to TRBD2 (6 bases). The sample comprised PBMCs. Here the CDR3 DNA reads TGCGCCAGCAGCTTGGGGACGGGGACTCCCGGGGAGCTGTTTTTT. It encodes CASSLGTGTPGELFF.